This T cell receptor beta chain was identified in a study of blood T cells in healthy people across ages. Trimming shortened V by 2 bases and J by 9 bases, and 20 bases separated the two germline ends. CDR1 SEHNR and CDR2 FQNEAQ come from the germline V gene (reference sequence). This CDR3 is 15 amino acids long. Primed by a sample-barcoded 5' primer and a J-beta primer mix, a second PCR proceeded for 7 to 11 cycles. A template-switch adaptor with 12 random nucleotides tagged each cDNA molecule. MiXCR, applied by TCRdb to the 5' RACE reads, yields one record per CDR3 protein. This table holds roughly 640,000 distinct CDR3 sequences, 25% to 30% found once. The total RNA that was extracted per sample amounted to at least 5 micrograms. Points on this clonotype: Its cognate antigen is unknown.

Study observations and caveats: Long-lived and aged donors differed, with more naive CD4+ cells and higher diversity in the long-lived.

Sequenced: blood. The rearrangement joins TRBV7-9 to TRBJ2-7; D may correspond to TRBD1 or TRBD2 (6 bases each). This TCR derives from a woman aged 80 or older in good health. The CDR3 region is CASSLFEGGADGQYF. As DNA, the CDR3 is TGTGCCAGCAGCTTATTCGAGGGGGGCGCGGACGGGCAGTACTTC.